This passage covers 24 T cell receptor beta chains from one sample sequenced in a study of T cells in Graves' hyperthyroidism and ophthalmopathy. What was amplified from RNA transcripts were TCR beta CDR3 regions. A first-round RT-PCR of the TCR CDR3 used the HTBI primer set. TCRdb fed the multiplex PCR reads into MiXCR, producing one record per CDR3 protein. The sample includes approximately 740,000 distinct CDR3 sequences, roughly 15% seen only once; the top ten take roughly 10%. Sequenced sample: blood. Receptors were obtained from a woman in her late teens or twenties with Graves' hyperthyroidism.

This clonotype has only a few counts. The V and J genes are TRBV27 and TRBJ2-7; 8 positions match TRBD1. Germline CDR1 is MNHEY and CDR2 is SMNVEV (reference sequence). J lost 5 bases, V lost 3 bases, and 15 bases had no gene match. This CDR3 region has 17 residues. CDR3: CASSFFPYETGENEQYF. In nucleotides, the CDR3 is TGTGCCAGCAGTTTTTTTCCCTATGAGACAGGGGAAAACGAGCAGTACTTC.

The CDR3 DNA reads TGTGCCAGCAACTCCCCGCGGTTGGACAGCCAAGAGACCCAGTACTTC. This sequence encodes CASNSPRLDSQETQYF. V gene TRBV7-9 combines with J gene TRBJ2-5; a weak D match, TRBD1 (6 bases). CDR3 length: 16 amino acids. Germline CDR1 SEHNR, CDR2 FQNEAQ (reference sequence). Trimming left V 7 bases short and J 1 base short, with 19 bases between.

The rearrangement joins TRBV12-5 to TRBJ2-6, with 7 bases identical to TRBD2. The germline gives CDR1 LGHNT, CDR2 FRNRAP. The CDR3 has 20 amino acids. J gave up 4 bases and V 7 bases, and 22 bases lay outside the gene matches. CDR3 in DNA: TGTGCTAGTGCCCTTCCGGGGGGTGTCGGGAGTTCACGAGGGGCCAACGTCCTGACTTTC. This translates into CASALPGGVGSSRGANVLTF. The variable domain in full, with the rest retrieved from reference TRBV12-5 and TRBJ2-6, is DARVTQTPRHKVTEMGQEVTMRCQPILGHNTVFWYRQTMMQGLELLAYFRNRAPLDDSGMPKDRFSAEMPDATLATLKIQPSEPRDSAVYFCASALPGGVGSSRGANVLTFGAGSRLTVL.

The chain recombines TRBV27 with TRBJ2-2; 9 bases align to TRBD2. The CDR3 consists of 15 residues. Germline trimming cut 2 bases from V and 8 bases from J; bases unmatched to any gene: 6. CDR1 MNHEY and CDR2 SMNVEV come from the germline V gene (reference sequence). The CDR3 bases are TGTGCCAGCAGTTTAGAGGGGCTAGCGGGAGGGGAGCTGTTTTTT. This gives the protein CASSLEGLAGGELFF.

This clonotype was seen once. DNA for the CDR3: TGTGCCAGCGCTCCGGGACTAGCGGGAGGGCCCCCAGAGACCCAGTACTTC. Translated: CASAPGLAGGPPETQYF. The chain uses TRBV28 and TRBJ2-5, with 16 bases that match TRBD2. J lost 4 bases, V lost 8 bases, and 10 bases had no gene match. CDR1 and CDR2 from the germline V gene are MDHEN and SYDVKM. The CDR3 has 17 amino acids. The entire variable domain, with the rest obtained from reference TRBV28 and TRBJ2-5, is as follows: DVKVTQSSRYLVKRTGEKVFLECVQDMDHENMFWYRQDPGLGLRLIYFSYDVKMKEKGDIPEGYSVSREKKERFSLILESASTNQTSMYLCASAPGLAGGPPETQYFGPGTRLLVL.

This chain links TRBV6-2 or TRBV6-3 with TRBJ2-6; D is undetermined. Germline V CDR1 and CDR2: MNHEY, SVGEGT. V was clipped by 7 bases and J by 2 bases, with 9 bases between them. The CDR3 has 14 residues. This CDR3 reads CASNPRPGANVLTF. CDR3 coding DNA: TGTGCCAGCAATCCGAGGCCTGGGGCCAACGTCCTGACTTTC.

This clonotype was counted between two and nine times. This chain uses TRBV27 with TRBJ2-7, with 7 bases identical to TRBD1. The CDR3 covers 14 residues. The germline gives CDR1 MNHEY, CDR2 SMNVEV (reference sequence). The ends lost 5 bases at V and 0 bases at J; junction bases unmatched: 4. In DNA form, the CDR3 reads TGTGCCAGCAGTGGGGACAGACTCTCCTACGAGCAGTACTTC. Translated: CASSGDRLSYEQYF.

This clonotype was counted only a few times. CDR3 amino acids: CSARGAGISYEQYF. The DNA for the CDR3 is TGCAGTGCTAGAGGAGCCGGGATCTCCTACGAGCAGTACTTC. The chain uses TRBV20-1 and TRBJ2-7; D is perhaps TRBD2 (5 bases). V shed 1 base and J shed 0 bases, with 10 bases lying between them. Germline V gene data show CDR1 as DFQATT and CDR2 as SNEGSKA (reference sequence). The CDR3 consists of 14 residues.

This clonotype was observed a few times. At one end, the junction sequence differs from germline, possibly due to a read error. The CDR3 DNA reads as TGTGCCAGCAGCGTCGGGACAGGGCTTACGGTCAGAAACACCATATATTTC. The encoded protein is CASSVGTGLTVRNTIYF. The chain has TRBV9 and TRBJ1-3; 9 nucleotides line up with TRBD1. The germline V gene encodes CDR1 SGDLS and CDR2 YYNGEE. The length of the CDR3 is 17 residues.

This sequence joins TRBV29-1 and TRBJ2-2; 14 bases match TRBD2. Germline values: CDR1 SQVTM, CDR2 ANQGSEA. The CDR3 spans 17 residues. With V trimmed by 6 bases and J by 4 bases, 10 bases remained unmatched. CDR3 protein: CSVAGTSGSRGTGELFF. Written as DNA, the CDR3 is TGCAGCGTCGCCGGGACTAGCGGGAGCCGGGGCACCGGGGAGCTGTTTTTT.

This clonotype appeared a few times. This sequence joins TRBV7-8 and TRBJ2-1, with D possibly called TRBD1 or TRBD2 (5 bases each). This CDR3 is built from 18 residues. Germline loops: CDR1 SGHVS, CDR2 FQNEAQ. Between the trimmed V and J ends, which lost 2 bases and 0 bases, there was a span of 17 bases. CDR3 bases: TGTGCCAGCAGCTTACCCCCGTGGGACCTCGCCTCCTACAATGAGCAGTTCTTC. Translation: CASSLPPWDLASYNEQFF.

This clonotype was recorded many times. This chain uses TRBV2 with TRBJ2-5; perhaps TRBD2 as D (6 bases). The V and J ends lost 8 bases and 2 bases respectively, with 15 bases between them. The CDR3 spans 14 residues. CDR1 SNHLY and CDR2 FYNNEI come from the germline V gene. The CDR3 region has the DNA TGTGCCAGCGGGGGGTCGCGTCGACAAGAGACCCAGTACTTC. Its translation is CASGGSRRQETQYF.

This clonotype was recorded a few times. CDR3 in DNA: TGTGCCAGCTCATCATTTAGGGAGCGGGTAATTTACAATGAGCAGTTCTTC. This translates into CASSSFRERVIYNEQFF. The J gene is TRBJ2-1, the V gene TRBV18; weak D call: TRBD2 (6 bases). Germline V gene sequence: CDR1 KGHSH, CDR2 LQKENI. V was pared by 5 bases and J by 4 bases, with 21 bases between. There are 17 residues in the CDR3.

This clonotype was seen ten or more times. V usage is TRBV20-1 and J usage is TRBJ1-1; D is uncertain. The CDR3 totals 11 residues. Looked up from germline, CDR1 is DFQATT and CDR2 is SNEGSKA (reference sequence). V was clipped by 5 bases and J by 1 base, with 5 bases between them. CDR3 sequence (DNA): TGCAGTGCTCGAGCGAACACTGAAGCTTTCTTT. Residues: CSARANTEAFF.

This clonotype was observed a few times. The genes are TRBV18 and TRBJ2-5; D is undetermined. Germline CDR1 and CDR2: KGHSH and LQKENI. Between the trimmed V and J ends, which lost 3 bases and 2 bases, there was a span of 10 bases. CDR3 size: 14 residues. The chain's CDR3 is CASSPVPAQETQYF. The CDR3 nucleotides read TGTGCCAGCTCACCCGTCCCAGCGCAAGAGACCCAGTACTTC.

This chain connects TRBV5-6 to TRBJ2-7; possibly TRBD2 for D (6 bases). The CDR3 is 15 amino acids. Germline V gives CDR1 SGHDT, CDR2 YYEEEE. The V end lost 2 bases, the J end lost 5 bases, and 17 bases lay between the germline ends. This CDR3 reads CASSLVSGRANEQYF. The CDR3 nucleotides read TGTGCCAGCAGCTTAGTTTCCGGGAGAGCGAACGAGCAGTACTTC.

The sample holds many counts of this clonotype. V is TRBV6-1 and J is TRBJ1-2, with D tentatively TRBD1 (5 bases). Trimming took off 6 bases at V and 0 bases at J, with 8 bases between the two ends. Germline loops: CDR1 MNHNS, CDR2 SASEGT. The length of the CDR3 is 13 residues. CDR3 DNA: TGTGCCAGCAGGACAGTTTCTAACTATGGCTACACCTTC. It codes for CASRTVSNYGYTF.

This clonotype appeared many times. This chain uses TRBV28 with TRBJ1-2; D might be TRBD1 (5 bases). V gave up 7 bases and J gave up 4 bases, with 25 bases separating them. From germline, CDR1 is MDHEN and CDR2 SYDVKM. This CDR3 region has 17 residues. The CDR3 reads CASIEGVLRGGGYGYTF. CDR3 bases: TGTGCCAGCATTGAAGGGGTATTGCGGGGCGGTGGCTATGGCTACACCTTC.

The V and J genes are TRBV5-5 and TRBJ2-2; D may be TRBD1 (6 bases). Looked up from germline, CDR1 is SGHKS and CDR2 is YYEKEE (reference sequence). The CDR3 extends over 15 amino acids. With 2 bases removed from V and 8 bases from J, the gap between germline ends came to 16 bases. The CDR3 region is CASSFPDRREGELFF. CDR3 in DNA: TGTGCCAGCAGCTTCCCGGACAGAAGGGAGGGGGAGCTGTTTTTT.

The chain uses TRBV30 and TRBJ2-2, with 11 bases that match TRBD2. Germline assignment: CDR1 GTSNPN and CDR2 SVGIG (reference sequence). The CDR3 sequence is 15 residues long. The J segment lost 5 bases and the V segment lost 4 bases, leaving 6 bases of the junction unmatched. The CDR3 sequence: CAWTPPSGRTGELFF. The CDR3 DNA sequence: TGTGCCTGGACTCCCCCTAGCGGGAGGACCGGGGAGCTGTTTTTT. Full variable domain (remainder filled in from reference TRBV30 and TRBJ2-2): SQTIHQWPATLVQPVGSPLSLECTVEGTSNPNLYWYRQAAGRGLQLLFYSVGIGQISSEVPQNLSASRPQDRQFILSSKKLLLSDSGFYLCAWTPPSGRTGELFFGEGSRLTVL.

For this clonotype: One end of the junction fails to match germline, which may point to a read error. J is TRBJ1-1 and V is TRBV9; D is perhaps TRBD1 (5 bases). The CDR3 extends over 13 amino acids. Germline V gene sequence: CDR1 SGDLS, CDR2 YYNGEE. The CDR3 DNA sequence: TGTGCCAGCAGCGTAGGGGGCTGGACTGGAGCTTTCTTT. Its translation: CASSVGGWTGAFF.

This chain uses TRBV28 with TRBJ2-5, with TRBD1 identical over 7 bases. The germline CDR1 and CDR2 sequences are MDHEN and SYDVKM. CDR3 length: 14 amino acids. Losses at the gene ends were 6 bases for V and 4 bases for J; bases not matched to a gene: 8. Here the CDR3 reads CASRSTGRGETQYF. The DNA for the CDR3 is TGTGCCAGCAGGTCGACAGGGAGAGGAGAGACCCAGTACTTC.

The chain recombines TRBV6-2 or TRBV6-3 with TRBJ1-5, with 8 nucleotides matching TRBD1. The V segment lost 6 bases and the J segment 7 bases; nucleotides outside the gene matches: 11. CDR3 length equals 15 residues. Germline lookup yields CDR1 MNHEY and CDR2 SVGEGT. This CDR3 reads CASSLIGQGVQPQHF. As DNA, the CDR3 is TGTGCCAGCAGCCTAATCGGACAGGGTGTACAGCCCCAGCATTTT.

The chain uses TRBV4-3 and TRBJ2-7; the D gene is possibly TRBD2 (6 bases). Germline values: CDR1 LGHNA, CDR2 YSLEER. The CDR3 length is 17 residues. V was shortened by 0 bases and J by 0 bases, with 15 bases between the two germline ends. The CDR3 here is CASSQDIPSASSYEQYF. CDR3 nucleotides: TGCGCCAGCAGCCAAGATATTCCTAGCGCGAGCTCCTACGAGCAGTACTTC.